A selection of T cell receptor beta chains follows, all from one sample in a study of regulatory T cells in long-lasting Graves disease. TCRdb re-called the multiplex PCR reads with MiXCR, one entry per CDR3 protein. The table records around 450,000 distinct CDR3 sequences, about 15% of them present only once. Another study also made use of these data, one on T cells in Graves' hyperthyroidism and ophthalmopathy.

The sample in question was peripheral blood mononuclear cells (PBMCs), obtained at new diagnosis, from a patient treated with antithyroid drugs. These receptors came from a woman aged 25 to 45 with Graves disease. Both conserved end residues are part of each CDR3. The D gene is left open where the match is weak. Size values are once, few and many counts, or a class for expanded clones, and some rows have none.

clone size	J gene	D gene	V gene	CDR3 protein	CDR3 DNA
many	TRBJ2-1	.	TRBV11-2	CASSLEIYRMGRGDNEQFF	TGTGCCAGCAGCTTAGAGATTTACAGAATGGGCAGGGGGGACAATGAGCAGTTCTTC
many	TRBJ2-7	.	TRBV11-2	CASSTGTEQYF	TGTGCCAGCAGCACCGGGACAGAGCAGTACTTC
many	TRBJ2-1	TRBD1	TRBV12-3/TRBV12-4	CASSFGDSSYNEQFF	TGTGCCAGCAGCTTTGGGGACAGCTCCTACAATGAGCAGTTCTTC
many	TRBJ1-5	.	TRBV4-1	CASSQGSSNQPQHF	TGCGCCAGCAGCCAAGGGTCTAGCAATCAGCCCCAGCATTTT
.	TRBJ2-3	.	TRBV27	CASSLEVSGDTQYF	TGTGCCAGCAGTTTAGAGGTTAGCGGAGATACGCAGTATTTT
many	TRBJ2-5	TRBD2	TRBV7-9	CASKPQLRGLAGVSETQYF	TGTGCCAGCAAACCACAGCTTCGGGGACTAGCGGGAGTTAGTGAGACCCAGTACTTC
.	TRBJ2-7	TRBD2	TRBV6-2/TRBV6-3	CASRSSGRDEQYF	TGTGCCAGCAGGTCGAGCGGGAGGGACGAGCAGTACTTC
many	TRBJ1-2	TRBD1	TRBV20-1	CSARDHRTGQGYGYTF	TGCAGTGCTAGAGACCACAGGACAGGCCAGGGGTATGGCTACACCTTC
many	TRBJ2-1	TRBD2	TRBV6-5	CASSYGPPGLAGQYNEQFF	TGTGCCAGCAGTTACGGCCCTCCGGGGTTAGCGGGACAATACAATGAGCAGTTCTTC
.	TRBJ1-4	.	TRBV29-1	CSVEVQNAPEGIF	TGCAGCGTTGAAGTCCAAAATGCCCCGGAAGGGATTTTT
many	TRBJ2-5	.	TRBV29-1	CSVVWRVRETQYF	TGCAGCGTTGTATGGAGGGTTCGAGAGACCCAGTACTTC
many	TRBJ2-7	TRBD2	TRBV11-2	CASRRTSGPYEQYF	TGTGCCAGCAGACGCACTAGCGGCCCCTACGAGCAGTACTTC
few	TRBJ2-1	TRBD1	TRBV5-1	CASSLTGGERGNEQFF	TGCGCCAGCAGCTTGACAGGGGGCGAACGGGGCAATGAGCAGTTCTTC
.	TRBJ2-3	.	TRBV7-9	CASSLDLVGTDTQYF	TGTGCCAGCAGCTTAGACCTGGTAGGCACAGATACGCAGTATTTT
many	TRBJ2-3	.	TRBV19	CASSIQGTTDTQYF	TGTGCCAGTAGTATTCAGGGGACCACAGATACGCAGTATTTT
.	TRBJ2-2	.	TRBV7-7	CASSLELVTYPGELFF	TGTGCTAGCAGCTTAGAACTAGTAACCTACCCCGGGGAGCTGTTTTTT
many	TRBJ1-2	TRBD1	TRBV20-1	CSARDRQGGYGYTF	TGCAGTGCTAGAGATCGACAGGGTGGCTATGGCTACACCTTC
.	TRBJ1-4	.	TRBV27	CASSSDRTLATNEKLFF	TGTGCCAGCAGTTCGGACAGAACATTAGCGACTAATGAAAAACTGTTTTTT
few	TRBJ2-1	.	TRBV10-3	CAISGRGPGIFDNEQIF	TGTGCCATCAGTGGGCGGGGACCCGGGATTTTCGACAATGAGCAGATCTTC
many	TRBJ1-5	.	TRBV6-5	CASSYSFIDSNQPQHF	TGTGCCAGCAGTTACTCATTCATAGATAGCAATCAGCCCCAGCATTTT
few	TRBJ2-6	.	TRBV5-1	CAGSGGSGANVLTF	TGCGCCGGCAGCGGAGGCTCTGGGGCCAACGTCCTGACTTTC
.	TRBJ1-2	TRBD1	TRBV6-9	CASSCDREWNYGYTF	TGTGCCAGCAGTTGCGACAGGGAGTGGAACTATGGCTACACCTTC
.	TRBJ2-1	.	TRBV6-4	CASSYFGPNEQFF	TGTGCCAGCAGTTACTTCGGGCCCAATGAGCAGTTCTTC
many	TRBJ2-2	.	TRBV7-2	CASSLGLGRRAGELFF	TGTGCCAGCAGCTTAGGGCTGGGGCGCAGGGCCGGGGAGCTGTTTTTT
few	TRBJ2-1	.	TRBV25-1	CASSETVSYNEQFF	TGTGCCAGCAGTGAGACGGTATCCTACAATGAGCAGTTCTTC
.	TRBJ2-2	TRBD2	TRBV7-2	CASSSYGTSGKNTGELFF	TGTGCCAGCAGCTCCTACGGTACTAGCGGGAAAAACACCGGGGAGCTGTTTTTT
.	TRBJ2-5	.	TRBV5-1	CASSWPSSSPQETQYF	TGCGCCAGCAGCTGGCCTAGCAGCAGCCCCCAAGAGACCCAGTACTTC
many	TRBJ2-7	.	TRBV6-1	CASSAYNEQYF	TGTGCCAGCAGTGCGTACAACGAGCAGTACTTC
many	TRBJ1-3	.	TRBV29-1	CSVVGQHSGNTIYF	TGCAGCGTTGTCGGGCAGCACTCTGGAAACACCATATATTTT
.	TRBJ2-2	TRBD2	TRBV5-5	CASSWRTSGSWAGELFF	TGTGCCAGCAGCTGGAGGACTAGCGGGAGTTGGGCCGGGGAGCTGTTTTTT
many	TRBJ2-7	.	TRBV5-1	CASSGGTLSEQYF	TGCGCCAGCAGCGGCGGGACTCTCAGCGAGCAGTACTTC
many	TRBJ2-2	TRBD2	TRBV3-1	CASSRTRLASANTGELFF	TGTGCCAGCAGCCGAACCAGACTAGCCTCGGCGAACACCGGGGAGCTGTTTTTT
.	TRBJ2-2	.	TRBV7-6	CASSSSRKTGELFF	TGTGCCAGCAGCTCTAGTCGAAAGACCGGGGAGCTGTTTTTT
.	TRBJ2-7	.	TRBV24-1	CATSGGAGKGNEQYF	TGTGCCACCAGTGGAGGGGCAGGGAAGGGAAACGAGCAGTACTTC
.	TRBJ2-2	.	TRBV13	CASSSSDTELFF	TGTGCCAGCAGCTCCTCGGATACGGAGCTGTTTTTT
many	TRBJ1-1	.	TRBV30	CAWTSTGNTEAFF	TGTGCCTGGACATCGACAGGGAACACTGAAGCTTTCTTT
few	TRBJ2-5	.	TRBV13	CASSSRWGAEETQYF	TGTGCCAGCAGCTCCCGGTGGGGGGCAGAAGAGACCCAGTACTTC
many	TRBJ2-3	TRBD2	TRBV12-3/TRBV12-4	CASSHPLAGGLDWTQYF	TGTGCCAGCAGCCATCCTCTAGCGGGAGGGCTCGATTGGACGCAGTATTTT
many	TRBJ2-1	TRBD2	TRBV7-8	CASSRHSGRGDNEQFF	TGTGCCAGCAGCCGTCATAGCGGGAGAGGCGACAATGAGCAGTTCTTC
.	TRBJ2-2	.	TRBV4-1	CASSQHSGSFTGELFF	TGCGCCAGCAGCCAGCACTCCGGCTCCTTCACCGGGGAGCTGTTTTTT
once	TRBJ2-2	TRBD2	TRBV24-1	CATSDFGGSGELFF	TGTGCCACCAGTGATTTTGGCGGGAGCGGGGAGCTGTTTTTT
many	TRBJ2-1	.	TRBV5-1	CASRWGARGDEQFF	TGCGCCAGCAGGTGGGGGGCTCGCGGCGATGAGCAGTTCTTC
many	TRBJ1-2	.	TRBV20-1	CSARAGALIYGYTF	TGCAGTGCTAGAGCGGGGGCGCTTATCTATGGCTACACCTTC
many	TRBJ2-7	TRBD1	TRBV5-5	CASSLAFRTGGDYEQYF	TGTGCCAGCAGCTTGGCCTTTCGGACAGGGGGGGACTACGAGCAGTACTTC
many	TRBJ2-4	.	TRBV3-1	CASSPQRTLAKNIQYF	TGTGCCAGCAGCCCCCAGCGGACCCTAGCCAAAAACATTCAGTACTTC
many	TRBJ2-7	.	TRBV28	CASTLGRTGVLYEQYF	TGTGCCAGCACCCTCGGGAGAACGGGAGTACTCTACGAGCAGTACTTC
many	TRBJ1-5	.	TRBV28	CASTRDGVQPQHF	TGTGCCAGCACCCGAGACGGGGTTCAGCCCCAGCATTTT
.	TRBJ1-2	.	TRBV29-1	CSVLAGRNYGYTF	TGCAGCGTTTTGGCGGGGCGCAACTATGGCTACACCTTC
.	TRBJ2-1	TRBD2	TRBV2	CASSGWGGGGDEQFF	TGTGCCAGCAGTGGTTGGGGGGGGGGAGGCGATGAGCAGTTCTTC
.	TRBJ2-1	TRBD1	TRBV29-1	CSAQGRDRSSYNEQFF	TGCAGCGCCCAGGGTAGGGACAGGAGCTCCTACAATGAGCAGTTCTTC
many	TRBJ2-1	TRBD2	TRBV2	CAGKGTSGSKSYNEQFF	TGTGCCGGAAAGGGGACTAGCGGGAGTAAAAGCTACAATGAGCAGTTCTTC
many	TRBJ2-1	.	TRBV7-9	CASRFLQPGLRSYNEQFF	TGTGCCAGCAGGTTCCTTCAACCGGGACTGAGAAGCTACAATGAGCAGTTCTTC
.	TRBJ1-2	TRBD1	TRBV12-3/TRBV12-4	CASTPRPGTGVGYTF	TGTGCCAGCACCCCAAGACCTGGGACAGGGGTAGGCTACACCTTC
many	TRBJ2-1	TRBD2	TRBV11-2	CASSLWVQGLAGGRVKYREQFF	TGTGCCAGCAGCTTATGGGTCCAGGGACTAGCGGGAGGGCGGGTAAAGTATCGGGAGCAGTTCTTC
many	TRBJ1-1	TRBD1	TRBV7-9	CASSRQGGTEAFF	TGTGCCAGCAGCCGACAGGGGGGTACTGAAGCTTTCTTT
few	TRBJ1-5	.	TRBV19	CASSISHESFQPQHF	TGTGCCAGTAGTATCTCTCATGAGTCCTTTCAGCCCCAGCATTTT
many	TRBJ2-5	.	TRBV4-1	CASSQMGEGEGRETQYF	TGCGCCAGCAGCCAAATGGGGGAGGGGGAAGGGCGGGAGACCCAGTACTTC
many	TRBJ2-7	TRBD1	TRBV20-1	CSAPRGLGISYEQYF	TGCAGTGCACCGAGGGGGCTAGGAATCTCCTACGAGCAGTACTTC